This T cell receptor (beta chain) stems from a study of T cells in Graves' hyperthyroidism and ophthalmopathy. The sample holds many counts of this clonotype. What it binds is unknown. Amplified TCR beta CDR3 regions came from RNA transcripts. TCR CDR3 underwent first-round RT-PCR with the HTBI primer set. TCRdb re-analysed the multiplex PCR reads in MiXCR, keeping a single row per CDR3 protein. The profile shows some 600,000 distinct CDR3 sequences, approximately 15% of them singletons. General observations from the study: Stable hyperthyroidism was told apart from ophthalmopathy by a model built on 13 V-J features.

This CDR3 comprises 14 residues. The ends were cut back, 5 bases at V and 1 base at J, with 11 bases in the middle. Germline-derived CDR1 and CDR2 are MNHNS and SASEGT. Hyperthyroidism had been newly diagnosed in patients aged 18 to 65, and its duration was under 2 months. Diagnostic decisions used clinical symptoms, serum thyroxine and TRAb, thyroid ultrasound and orbital computed tomography. The genes are TRBV6-1 and TRBJ1-1; the D gene is possibly TRBD1 (5 bases). The source is a woman aged 25 to 45 with Graves' hyperthyroidism that later progressed to Graves' ophthalmopathy. What was sequenced was blood. CDR3 nucleotides: TGTGCCAGCAGTTCTAGAGGACAGAACACTGAAGCTTTCTTT. Translation gives CASSSRGQNTEAFF.